This TCR beta chain was sequenced for a study of cytomegalovirus exposure and HLA in healthy donors. Whole-study results and caveats: A missense DCLRE1C variant was associated with V- and J-gene trimming of TCR beta chains in a later analysis, and an independent cohort replicated the association.

For this clone: Its antigen is unknown.

V lost 8 bases and J lost 4; bases outside the gene matches: 8. Germline CDR1 reads GTSNPN; CDR2 reads SVGIG (reference sequence). The CDR3 has 14 residues. Vbeta (60) and Jbeta (13) primers were used in the PCR. TCRdb's table, derived via immunoSEQ multiplex PCR, lists solely in-frame clones and lacks some. The sample carries approximately 97,000 clones, around 60% recorded once. All the people who gave samples were healthy bone marrow donors. The chain is built from TRBV30 and TRBJ2-6; 7 bases agree with TRBD1. The sequence was obtained from a human donor in good health. Sequencing was performed on PBMCs. The CDR3 DNA reads as TGTGCCGGAGGTGAGGGGGCCGGGGCCAACGTCCTGACTTTC. It is translated as CAGGEGAGANVLTF.